This is a list of T cell receptor beta chains from one sample in a study of PD-L1 blockade in urothelial cancer. Sequencing used immunoSEQ multiplex PCR; TCRdb keeps in-frame clones, though not all of them. This sample yields more than 85,000 clones, of which around nine tenths are seen a single time; roughly 2% belongs to the top ten. The sample consisted of PBMCs, taken around atezolizumab (anti-PD-L1) treatment. The receptors originated from a man aged 55-75 years with urothelial cancer. Each CDR3 is given with its conserved first and last residue. The order of the fields is CDR3 protein, CDR3 DNA, J gene, clone size, V gene, D gene, CDR3 length. The D gene is left open where the match is weak. Where a row states a size, it is once, few, many or the class of an expanded clone; other rows omit it.

CDR3aa: CASTWDRGRSGELFF
CDR3nt: TGTGCCAGCACCTGGGACAGGGGGCGGAGCGGGGAGCTGTTTTTT
j_gene: TRBJ2-2
abundance: .
v_gene: TRBV2
d_gene: TRBD1
len: 15

CDR3aa: CASSQLQAYEQYF
CDR3nt: TGTGCCAGCAGCCAATTGCAGGCCTACGAGCAGTACTTC
j_gene: TRBJ2-7
abundance: .
v_gene: TRBV16
d_gene: .
len: 13

CDR3aa: CASSFRDSSSSSYEQYF
CDR3nt: TGCGCCAGCAGCTTCCGGGACTCTTCCTCTAGCTCCTACGAGCAGTACTTC
j_gene: TRBJ2-7
abundance: .
v_gene: TRBV5-1
d_gene: .
len: 17

CDR3aa: CASSLTGEVTDTQYF
CDR3nt: TGTGCCAGCAGCTTAACCGGGGAGGTAACAGATACGCAGTATTTT
j_gene: TRBJ2-3
abundance: .
v_gene: TRBV7-2
d_gene: .
len: 15

CDR3aa: CASGTALNYGYTF
CDR3nt: TGTGCCAGCGGGACAGCCTTAAACTATGGCTACACCTTC
j_gene: TRBJ1-2
abundance: .
v_gene: TRBV6-5
d_gene: TRBD1
len: 13

CDR3aa: CASARDRGPNQPQHF
CDR3nt: TGTGCCAGCGCCCGGGACAGGGGCCCAAATCAGCCCCAGCATTTT
j_gene: TRBJ1-5
abundance: .
v_gene: TRBV11-2
d_gene: TRBD1
len: 15

CDR3aa: CASSRGQGGEQYF
CDR3nt: TGCGCCAGCAGCAGGGGACAGGGGGGCGAGCAGTACTTC
j_gene: TRBJ2-7
abundance: .
v_gene: TRBV5-1
d_gene: TRBD1
len: 13

CDR3aa: CASSPTTGGAGNTIYF
CDR3nt: TGTGCCAGCAGCCCCACCACGGGGGGCGCTGGAAACACCATATATTTT
j_gene: TRBJ1-3
abundance: .
v_gene: TRBV27
d_gene: .
len: 16

CDR3aa: CASSLSLRTGGRGYTF
CDR3nt: TGTGCCAGCAGTTTGAGTTTGAGGACAGGGGGACGGGGCTACACCTTC
j_gene: TRBJ1-2
abundance: .
v_gene: TRBV28
d_gene: TRBD1
len: 16

CDR3aa: CASSLVRSVNEQYF
CDR3nt: TGTGCCAGCAGTTTAGTCAGAAGCGTCAACGAGCAGTACTTC
j_gene: TRBJ2-7
abundance: .
v_gene: TRBV28
d_gene: .
len: 14

CDR3aa: CASSPAAGGQSYNEQFF
CDR3nt: TGTGCCAGCAGCCCGGCGGCGGGAGGACAGTCCTACAATGAGCAGTTCTTC
j_gene: TRBJ2-1
abundance: .
v_gene: TRBV7-9
d_gene: TRBD2
len: 17

CDR3aa: CASRPPGQGAGEQYF
CDR3nt: TGCGCCAGCAGGCCGCCGGGACAGGGGGCCGGGGAGCAGTACTTC
j_gene: TRBJ2-7
abundance: .
v_gene: TRBV5-1
d_gene: TRBD1
len: 15

CDR3aa: CASSLSSAKDEQFF
CDR3nt: TGTGCCAGCAGCTTATCAAGCGCCAAAGATGAGCAGTTCTTC
j_gene: TRBJ2-1
abundance: .
v_gene: TRBV7-3
d_gene: .
len: 14

CDR3aa: CASSLNAGAPLHF
CDR3nt: TGTGCCAGCAGCTTAAATGCGGGAGCACCCCTCCACTTT
j_gene: TRBJ1-6
abundance: .
v_gene: TRBV7-2
d_gene: .
len: 13

CDR3aa: CASSESGTDTQYF
CDR3nt: TGCGCCAGCAGTGAGAGCGGTACAGATACGCAGTATTTT
j_gene: TRBJ2-3
abundance: .
v_gene: TRBV10-1
d_gene: .
len: 13

CDR3aa: CASSQPPAGGPLETQYF
CDR3nt: TGCGCCAGCAGCCAACCCCCAGCGGGGGGGCCGTTGGAGACCCAGTACTTC
j_gene: TRBJ2-5
abundance: once
v_gene: TRBV4-3
d_gene: TRBD2
len: 17

CDR3aa: CASSLASRTDTQYF
CDR3nt: TGTGCCAGCAGCTTAGCGAGTCGCACAGATACGCAGTATTTT
j_gene: TRBJ2-3
abundance: .
v_gene: TRBV11-3
d_gene: .
len: 14

CDR3aa: CASSLHGGDTGELFF
CDR3nt: TGTGCCAGCAGCTTGCACGGGGGGGACACCGGGGAGCTGTTTTTT
j_gene: TRBJ2-2
abundance: .
v_gene: TRBV7-3
d_gene: TRBD2
len: 15

CDR3aa: CASSRQGGVQPQHF
CDR3nt: TGTGCCAGCAGCCGACAGGGAGGCGTCCAGCCCCAGCATTTT
j_gene: TRBJ1-5
abundance: .
v_gene: TRBV7-2
d_gene: TRBD1
len: 14

CDR3aa: CASSLADGPQGETQYF
CDR3nt: TGTGCCAGCAGCTTAGCCGATGGCCCCCAGGGAGAGACCCAGTACTTC
j_gene: TRBJ2-5
abundance: .
v_gene: TRBV11-3
d_gene: .
len: 16

CDR3aa: CASSPREREGLDEQFF
CDR3nt: TGTGCCAGCAGCCCCCGGGAGCGGGAGGGCCTCGATGAGCAGTTCTTC
j_gene: TRBJ2-1
abundance: once
v_gene: TRBV7-6
d_gene: TRBD2
len: 16

CDR3aa: CASSAGGPYNEQFF
CDR3nt: TGTGCCAGCAGCGCTGGGGGCCCCTACAATGAGCAGTTCTTC
j_gene: TRBJ2-1
abundance: .
v_gene: TRBV7-6
d_gene: .
len: 14

CDR3aa: CASSERGGAHNEQFF
CDR3nt: TGTGCCAGCAGTGAACGCGGGGGGGCCCACAATGAGCAGTTCTTC
j_gene: TRBJ2-1
abundance: .
v_gene: TRBV6-4
d_gene: TRBD2
len: 15

CDR3aa: CASSRDRGQGYGYTF
CDR3nt: TGCGCCAGCAGCCGGGACAGGGGGCAAGGCTATGGCTACACCTTC
j_gene: TRBJ1-2
abundance: .
v_gene: TRBV4-1
d_gene: TRBD1
len: 15

CDR3aa: CASSPSRGWNYEQYF
CDR3nt: TGTGCCAGCAGCCCAAGCAGGGGATGGAACTACGAGCAGTACTTC
j_gene: TRBJ2-7
abundance: .
v_gene: TRBV28
d_gene: .
len: 15

CDR3aa: CASGEDKTYEQYF
CDR3nt: TGCGCCAGCGGGGAGGATAAGACCTACGAGCAGTACTTC
j_gene: TRBJ2-7
abundance: once
v_gene: TRBV5-1
d_gene: .
len: 13

CDR3aa: CASSLGGRATGELFF
CDR3nt: TGTGCCAGCAGTTTAGGCGGGAGGGCCACCGGGGAGCTGTTTTTT
j_gene: TRBJ2-2
abundance: .
v_gene: TRBV28
d_gene: TRBD2
len: 15

CDR3aa: CASSQGWTSGVYEQYF
CDR3nt: TGCGCCAGCAGCCAAGGCTGGACTAGCGGGGTCTACGAGCAGTACTTC
j_gene: TRBJ2-7
abundance: .
v_gene: TRBV4-1
d_gene: TRBD2
len: 16

CDR3aa: CASSIEGGPYLRQYF
CDR3nt: TGTGCCAGTAGTATAGAGGGGGGGCCTTACCTACGGCAGTACTTC
j_gene: TRBJ2-7
abundance: .
v_gene: TRBV19
d_gene: .
len: 15

CDR3aa: CASSSNSGTSTDTQYF
CDR3nt: TGCGCCAGCAGCTCAAACTCAGGGACTTCCACAGATACGCAGTATTTT
j_gene: TRBJ2-3
abundance: .
v_gene: TRBV5-1
d_gene: .
len: 16

CDR3aa: CASSPDRTGELFF
CDR3nt: TGTGCCAGTAGTCCGGACAGAACCGGGGAGCTGTTTTTT
j_gene: TRBJ2-2
abundance: .
v_gene: TRBV19
d_gene: .
len: 13

CDR3aa: CASSYRVYQPQHF
CDR3nt: TGTGCCAGTAGCTACAGGGTCTATCAGCCCCAGCATTTT
j_gene: TRBJ1-5
abundance: .
v_gene: TRBV19
d_gene: .
len: 13

CDR3aa: CASSIGGGTNQPQHF
CDR3nt: TGTGCCAGTAGTATAGGTGGAGGGACCAATCAGCCCCAGCATTTT
j_gene: TRBJ1-5
abundance: .
v_gene: TRBV19
d_gene: .
len: 15

CDR3aa: CASSSYSNQPQHF
CDR3nt: TGTGCCAGCAGCTCTTATAGCAATCAGCCCCAGCATTTT
j_gene: TRBJ1-5
abundance: once
v_gene: TRBV7-6
d_gene: .
len: 13

CDR3aa: CASGLGQGNTPDTQYF
CDR3nt: TGTGCTAGTGGTTTGGGGCAGGGAAATACTCCAGATACGCAGTATTTT
j_gene: TRBJ2-3
abundance: .
v_gene: TRBV12-5
d_gene: .
len: 16

CDR3aa: CASSEFQGTGDIQYF
CDR3nt: TGTGCCAGCAGTGAATTTCAGGGTACTGGGGACATTCAGTACTTC
j_gene: TRBJ2-4
abundance: .
v_gene: TRBV25-1
d_gene: .
len: 15

CDR3aa: CASSPRRAAGDIDTQYF
CDR3nt: TGTGCCAGCTCACCCCGGCGGGCAGCGGGAGATATAGATACGCAGTATTTT
j_gene: TRBJ2-3
abundance: .
v_gene: TRBV18
d_gene: TRBD2
len: 17

CDR3aa: CASSLASGRGTSQYYEQYF
CDR3nt: TGCGCCAGCAGCTTGGCGTCTGGCAGGGGCACTTCCCAATATTACGAGCAGTACTTC
j_gene: TRBJ2-7
abundance: .
v_gene: TRBV5-1
d_gene: .
len: 19

CDR3aa: CASSFPRGAGQPQHF
CDR3nt: TGTGCCAGCAGTTTCCCTCGGGGGGCAGGGCAGCCCCAGCATTTT
j_gene: TRBJ1-5
abundance: .
v_gene: TRBV28
d_gene: .
len: 15

CDR3aa: CASRTSAHYNEQFF
CDR3nt: TGTGCCAGCAGAACTAGCGCTCATTACAATGAGCAGTTCTTC
j_gene: TRBJ2-1
abundance: .
v_gene: TRBV6-1
d_gene: TRBD2
len: 14

CDR3aa: CASGRGAGVAGELFF
CDR3nt: TGTGCCAGCGGCAGAGGGGCAGGGGTGGCCGGGGAGCTGTTTTTT
j_gene: TRBJ2-2
abundance: .
v_gene: TRBV27
d_gene: .
len: 15

CDR3aa: CASRQENTEAFF
CDR3nt: TGTGCCAGCAGACAGGAGAACACTGAAGCTTTCTTT
j_gene: TRBJ1-1
abundance: .
v_gene: TRBV27
d_gene: .
len: 12

CDR3aa: CASRELNGYTF
CDR3nt: TGTGCCAGCAGGGAATTAAATGGCTACACCTTC
j_gene: TRBJ1-2
abundance: .
v_gene: TRBV19
d_gene: .
len: 11

CDR3aa: CASSLAPGQGYNEQFF
CDR3nt: TGTGCCAGCAGCTTGGCTCCGGGACAGGGGTACAATGAGCAGTTCTTC
j_gene: TRBJ2-1
abundance: .
v_gene: TRBV5-4
d_gene: TRBD1
len: 16

CDR3aa: CASSHPGQGGYGYTF
CDR3nt: TGCGCCAGCAGCCATCCGGGACAGGGGGGCTATGGCTACACCTTC
j_gene: TRBJ1-2
abundance: .
v_gene: TRBV4-1
d_gene: TRBD1
len: 15

CDR3aa: CASVRTGRSGNTIYF
CDR3nt: TGTGCCAGCGTACGGACAGGACGCTCTGGAAACACCATATATTTT
j_gene: TRBJ1-3
abundance: .
v_gene: TRBV5-6
d_gene: TRBD1
len: 15